Presented here are 27 T cell receptor beta chains from one specimen sequenced in a study of shared clonotypes between healthy human individuals. Produced via immunoSEQ multiplex PCR; TCRdb's table is partial and in-frame only. The data contain approximately 1,000,000 clones, around three quarters of them singletons. Sequencing was carried out using memory CD4+ T cells from PBMCs. Subset: CD45RA-negative fraction. These receptors originate from a man aged 18 to 29 in good health. Some clones in this sample may be carry-over from other donors' samples.

The rearrangement links TRBV10-3 to TRBJ2-3; 9 nucleotides align to TRBD2. The CDR3 sequence is 17 residues long. V trimming: 0 bases; J trimming: 1 base; junction bases outside the gene matches: 5. The germline V gene has CDR1 ENHRY and CDR2 SYGVKD. The DNA of the CDR3 is TGTGCCATCAGTGAGTCTGGTAGCGGGAGACGCACAGATACGCAGTATTTT. This encodes CAISESGSGRRTDTQYF.

The chain joins TRBV10-2 to TRBJ2-3; TRBD1 agrees at 9 bases. The germline V gene has CDR1 WSHSY and CDR2 SAAADI. V trimming: 8 bases; J trimming: 1 base; junction bases outside the gene matches: 4. The CDR3 is 14 residues long. The CDR3 DNA is TGCGCCAGCGGAGGACAGGGGCGCACAGATACGCAGTATTTT. It translates to CASGGQGRTDTQYF.

The genes are TRBV2 and TRBJ2-5; 7 bases line up with TRBD1. The CDR3 sequence is 15 residues long. CDR1 SNHLY and CDR2 FYNNEI come from the germline V gene. The trim removed 8 bases at V and 2 bases at J, leaving 11 bases unmatched. The CDR3 sequence is CASSSQGQIQETQYF. As DNA, the CDR3 is TGTGCCAGCTCGTCCCAGGGACAGATACAAGAGACCCAGTACTTC. Based on the CDR3 plus reference TRBV2 and TRBJ2-5, the full variable domain is EPEVTQTPSHQVTQMGQEVILRCVPISNHLYFYWYRQILGQKVEFLVSFYNNEISEKSEIFDDQFSVERPDGSNFTLKIRSTKLEDSAMYFCASSSQGQIQETQYFGPGTRLLVL.

This chain joins TRBV19 and TRBJ1-2; 9 bases are a match to TRBD1. J gave up 6 bases and V 5 bases, and 16 bases lay outside the gene matches. The CDR3 spans 17 residues. The germline V gene encodes CDR1 LNHDA and CDR2 SQIVND (reference sequence). The CDR3 region is CASSSAGYRGLVDGYTF. In nucleotides, the CDR3 is TGTGCCAGTAGTTCAGCCGGGTACAGGGGGCTTGTTGATGGCTACACCTTC.

The chain employs TRBV18 and TRBJ1-3; D might be TRBD1 (5 bases). Trimming removed 1 base at V and 0 bases at J, with 7 bases between. Germline V gives CDR1 KGHSH, CDR2 LQKENI. CDR3 size: 15 residues. The CDR3 DNA is TGTGCCAGCTCACCACGACAGCGCTCTGGAAACACCATATATTTT. As protein: CASSPRQRSGNTIYF. Drawing the rest from reference TRBV18 and TRBJ1-3, the complete variable domain is NAGVMQNPRHLVRRRGQEARLRCSPMKGHSHVYWYRQLPEEGLKFMVYLQKENIIDESGMPKERFSAEFPKEGPSILRIQQVVRGDSAAYFCASSPRQRSGNTIYFGEGSWLTVV.

The genes are TRBV27 and TRBJ2-3, with D unclear. Germline assignment: CDR1 MNHEY and CDR2 SMNVEV (reference sequence). This CDR3 spans 14 amino acids. V lost 6 bases and J 0 bases, leaving 10 bases between the germline ends. This chain's CDR3 is CASSGHTSTDTQYF. The CDR3 nucleotides are TGTGCCAGCAGCGGGCACACTAGCACAGATACGCAGTATTTT.

The CDR3 protein is CASSRTGAGGYTF. The CDR3 region has the DNA TGTGCCAGCAGCCGGACAGGGGCGGGGGGCTACACCTTC. This chain connects TRBV28 to TRBJ1-2, with TRBD1 matching 9 bases. V lost 6 bases, J lost 8 bases, and 7 bases stayed unmatched. This CDR3 comprises 13 residues. Germline V gives CDR1 MDHEN, CDR2 SYDVKM.

This sequence joins TRBV5-4 and TRBJ2-2; 8 positions match TRBD2. The length of the CDR3 is 16 residues. The trim removed 3 bases at V and 3 bases at J, leaving 7 bases unmatched. Germline V gene data show CDR1 as SGHNT and CDR2 as YYREEE (reference sequence). CDR3 sequence: CASSSKREGYTGELFF. The CDR3 DNA sequence: TGTGCCAGCAGCTCGAAACGGGAGGGGTACACCGGGGAGCTGTTTTTT.

This clone was recorded at least ten times. The genes are TRBV4-2 and TRBJ1-6, with D tentatively TRBD1 (5 bases). The CDR3 has 16 residues. Germline V gene data show CDR1 as LGHNA and CDR2 as YNFKEQ. Trimming removed 1 base at V and 5 bases at J, with 12 bases between. The CDR3 reads CASSQGGHRDNSPLHF. The CDR3 region has the DNA TGTGCCAGCAGCCAAGGCGGACACCGAGATAATTCACCCCTCCACTTT.

The chain recombines TRBV4-3 with TRBJ1-2; D gene unclear. This CDR3 contains 12 residues. The germline CDR1 and CDR2 sequences are LGHNA and YSLEER. Trimming stripped 2 bases from V and 2 bases from J, with 3 bases between. The DNA of the CDR3 is TGCGCCAGCAGCCAAAAAAACTATGGCTACACCTTC. This sequence encodes CASSQKNYGYTF.

The V call is TRBV11-2, the J call TRBJ2-7, with 7 bases fitting TRBD1. This CDR3 is 14 amino acids long. Losses at the gene ends were 5 bases for V and 3 bases for J; bases not matched to a gene: 7. Germline V gene sequence: CDR1 SGHAT, CDR2 FQNNGV. In DNA, the CDR3 is TGTGCCAGCAGCCTACGAACAGGGGACTACGAGCAGTACTTC. It yields the protein CASSLRTGDYEQYF.

The rearrangement uses TRBV5-1 and TRBJ1-4; D may be TRBD1 (6 bases). The CDR3 has 12 amino acids. From germline, CDR1 is SGHRS and CDR2 YFSETQ. V shed 3 bases and J shed 8 bases, with 8 bases lying between them. In DNA form, the CDR3 reads TGCGCCAGCAGCTGGAGGGGGGAAAAACTGTTTTTT. It is translated as CASSWRGEKLFF.

The V gene is TRBV5-6, the J gene TRBJ1-2; 9 bases align to TRBD1. This CDR3 has 15 residues. V gave up 1 base and J gave up 8 bases; unmatched junction bases: 9. Germline-derived CDR1 and CDR2 are SGHDT and YYEEEE. The CDR3 DNA is TGTGCCAGCAGCTTGCTCGGGACAGGGCTCCTCGGCTACACCTTC. Protein product: CASSLLGTGLLGYTF. Full variable domain (rest looked up from reference TRBV5-6 and TRBJ1-2): DAGVTQSPTHLIKTRGQQVTLRCSPKSGHDTVSWYQQALGQGPQFIFQYYEEEERQRGNFPDRFSGHQFPNYSSELNVNALLLGDSALYLCASSLLGTGLLGYTFGSGTRLTVV.

The chain uses TRBV5-4 and TRBJ2-1, with TRBD2 identical over 8 bases. V lost 3 bases, J lost 10 bases, and 9 bases stayed unmatched. The CDR3 length is 14 residues. Germline-derived CDR1 and CDR2 are SGHNT and YYREEE (reference sequence). The CDR3: CASSYGTSVWEQFF. Written as DNA, the CDR3 is TGTGCCAGCAGCTACGGGACTAGTGTGTGGGAGCAGTTCTTC.

The gene calls are TRBV4-3 and TRBJ1-3; TRBD1 is a possible D gene (5 bases). CDR3 length: 18 residues. V was clipped by 0 bases and J by 0 bases, with 15 bases between them. CDR1 LGHNA and CDR2 YSLEER come from the germline V gene. CDR3 residues: CASSQDPGTASSGNTIYF. The CDR3 coding sequence is TGCGCCAGCAGCCAAGATCCCGGGACGGCGAGCTCTGGAAACACCATATATTTT.

CDR3 DNA: TGTGCCAGCAGTTCCCAGGGGGGAAGCAATCAGCCCCAGCATTTT. This codes for CASSSQGGSNQPQHF. This chain joins TRBV2 and TRBJ1-5; 7 bases line up with TRBD1. Germline trimming cut 5 bases from V and 1 base from J; bases unmatched to any gene: 5. In germline, CDR1 is SNHLY, CDR2 FYNNEI. The CDR3 totals 15 residues.

In its sample, this clone was seen a few times. The chain employs TRBV29-1 and TRBJ2-5, with 12 bases identical to TRBD2. The germline V gene encodes CDR1 SQVTM and CDR2 ANQGSEA. V lost 7 bases and J lost 4; bases outside the gene matches: 7. CDR3 length: 14 residues. CDR3 residues: CSAEQGLAGETQYF. The CDR3 DNA reads TGCAGCGCCGAACAGGGACTAGCGGGAGAGACCCAGTACTTC.

The chain joins TRBV7-9 to TRBJ2-3; D is possibly TRBD1 (5 bases). Trimming removed 1 base from V and 14 bases from J, with 19 bases in between. The CDR3 totals 14 residues. Per the germline V gene, CDR1 is SEHNR and CDR2 is FQNEAQ (reference sequence). The CDR3 loop reads CASSLVPATAGLYF. In DNA, the CDR3 is TGTGCCAGCAGCTTAGTTCCGGCGACGGCAGGGCTGTATTTT.

V gene TRBV28 combines with J gene TRBJ2-6; no clear D gene. CDR3 length equals 15 residues. The germline CDR1 and CDR2 sequences are MDHEN and SYDVKM. V lost 6 bases to trimming and J lost 4 bases, with 13 bases between them. The CDR3 DNA reads TGTGCCAGCAGGGTGGTGGGGTACGGGGCCAACGTCCTGACTTTC. Its protein product is CASRVVGYGANVLTF.

About this clone itself: This CDR3 is also generated by other DNA sequences in the sample. The gene calls are TRBV5-1 and TRBJ2-7; 7 nucleotides align to TRBD2. The germline gives CDR1 SGHRS, CDR2 YFSETQ. This CDR3 region has 15 residues. V shed 4 bases, J shed 1 base, and the junction held 8 bases outside the gene matches. The CDR3 sequence: CASSPGGTGSYEQYF. CDR3 nucleotides: TGCGCCAGCAGCCCCGGGGGGACGGGATCCTACGAGCAGTACTTC.

The chain combines TRBV28 with TRBJ2-1, with 8 bases identical to TRBD2. This CDR3 comprises 14 residues. Germline-derived CDR1 and CDR2 are MDHEN and SYDVKM. V was clipped by 6 bases and J by 8 bases; unmatched bases: 9. The CDR3 DNA reads as TGTGCCAGCAGCGCCGGGACTAGTAGGCATGAGCAGTTCTTC. Amino acids: CASSAGTSRHEQFF.

J is TRBJ1-2 and V is TRBV11-2, with a possible D match to TRBD1 (6 bases). The CDR3 contains 16 residues. The germline V gene has CDR1 SGHAT and CDR2 FQNNGV. Trimming took 5 bases from V and 1 from J, leaving 17 bases between them. In DNA form, the CDR3 reads TGTGCCAGCAGCAGCGGTAGGGGGGATGGTAACTATGGCTACACCTTC. It codes for CASSSGRGDGNYGYTF.

In regard to this clone: It may be a read error: a sequence one base away is much more abundant. The chain has TRBV5-4 and TRBJ1-3, with D possibly TRBD1 on 5 matching bases. Per the germline V gene, CDR1 is SGHNT and CDR2 is YYREEE (reference sequence). This CDR3 has 17 residues. In DNA, the CDR3 is TGTGCCAGCACCGGGACCGTGAGAGATCTTGGTGGAAGCACCATATATTTT. Its translation is CASTGTVRDLGGSTIYF. Full variable domain (rest looked up from reference TRBV5-4 and TRBJ1-3): ETGVTQSPTHLIKTRGQQVTLRCSSQSGHNTVSWYQQALGQGPQFIFQYYREEENGRGNFPPRFSGLQFPNYSSELNVNALELDDSALYLCASTGTVRDLGGSTIYFGEGSWLTVV.

This clone was observed once. This chain uses TRBV29-1 with TRBJ2-3; D is unresolved. Germline values: CDR1 SQVTM, CDR2 ANQGSEA. Trimming cost V 3 bases and J 3 bases, with 13 bases left between them. This CDR3 has 14 residues. CDR3 in amino acids: CSVDPDPRTDTQYF. The CDR3 DNA reads TGCAGCGTTGACCCCGACCCCCGGACAGATACGCAGTATTTT.

The chain is built from TRBV7-6 and TRBJ2-1; D remains ambiguous. CDR3 size: 17 residues. The germline V gene has CDR1 SGHVS and CDR2 FNYEAQ. V was pared by 2 bases and J by 5 bases, with 19 bases between. The CDR3 nucleotides are TGTGCCAGCAGCTTATCTCTGAGTTATTCCATTAACAATGAGCAGTTCTTC. The encoded protein is CASSLSLSYSINNEQFF.

V is TRBV7-9 and J is TRBJ2-2; TRBD2 matches at 11 bases. The CDR3 has 15 residues. The V gene's germline CDR1 is SEHNR and CDR2 FQNEAQ (reference sequence). The ends lost 6 bases at V and 4 bases at J; junction bases unmatched: 4. CDR3 loop: CASSPGTSGTGELFF. The DNA for the CDR3 is TGTGCCAGCAGTCCCGGGACTAGCGGCACCGGGGAGCTGTTTTTT.

V is TRBV14 and J is TRBJ2-5; no definite D call. The CDR3 loop spans 12 amino acids. Per germline, CDR1 SGHDN and CDR2 FVKESK. Trimming shortened V by 3 bases and J by 0 bases, and 2 bases separated the two germline ends. The CDR3 coding sequence is TGTGCCAGCAGCCAGCACCAAGAGACCCAGTACTTC. Its translation is CASSQHQETQYF.